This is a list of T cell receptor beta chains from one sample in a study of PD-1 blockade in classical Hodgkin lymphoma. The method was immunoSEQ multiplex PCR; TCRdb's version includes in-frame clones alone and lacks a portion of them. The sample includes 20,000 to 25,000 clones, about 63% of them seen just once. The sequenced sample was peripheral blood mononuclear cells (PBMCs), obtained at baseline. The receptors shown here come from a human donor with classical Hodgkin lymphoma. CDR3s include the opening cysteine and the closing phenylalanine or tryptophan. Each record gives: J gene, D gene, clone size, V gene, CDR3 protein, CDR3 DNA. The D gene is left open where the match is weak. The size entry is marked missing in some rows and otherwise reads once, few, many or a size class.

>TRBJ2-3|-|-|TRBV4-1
CASSHIKADTQYF
TGCGCCAGCAGCCACATCAAAGCAGATACGCAGTATTTT
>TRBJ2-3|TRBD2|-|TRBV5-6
CASLADLSTDTQYF
TGTGCCAGCCTAGCGGACCTTAGCACAGATACGCAGTATTTT
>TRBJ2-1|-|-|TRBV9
CASSGAGTRLNEQFF
TGTGCCAGCAGCGGGGCAGGGACGAGACTTAATGAGCAGTTCTTC
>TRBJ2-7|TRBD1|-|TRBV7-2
CASSPETGDSYEQYF
TGTGCCAGCAGCCCCGAGACAGGGGATTCCTACGAGCAGTACTTC
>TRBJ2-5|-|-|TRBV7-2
CASSLVGGDAETQYF
TGTGCCAGCAGCTTAGTAGGGGGGGATGCAGAGACCCAGTACTTC
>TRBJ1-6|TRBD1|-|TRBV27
CASRTGGLRNSPLHF
TGTGCCAGCAGAACAGGGGGTCTTAGGAATTCACCCCTCCACTTT
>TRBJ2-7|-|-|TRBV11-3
CASSSGRYYEQYF
TGTGCCAGCAGCTCCGGACGGTACTACGAGCAGTACTTC
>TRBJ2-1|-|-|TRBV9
CASSVAGSGNEQFF
TGTGCCAGCAGCGTAGCGGGTAGCGGCAATGAGCAGTTCTTC
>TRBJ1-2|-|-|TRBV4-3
CASSQDRYYGYTF
TGCGCCAGCAGCCAAGATCGGTACTATGGCTACACCTTC
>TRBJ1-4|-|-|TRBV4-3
CASSQEVNRYREKLFF
TGCGCCAGCAGCCAAGAGGTCAACAGGTACCGGGAAAAACTGTTTTTT
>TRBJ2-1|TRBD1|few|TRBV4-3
CASSQGLGRQGANNEQFF
TGCGCCAGCAGCCAAGGTTTGGGCAGACAGGGGGCGAACAATGAGCAGTTCTTC
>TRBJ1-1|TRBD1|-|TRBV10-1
CASSGRQGLTFF
TGCGCCAGCAGTGGTCGACAGGGGTTAACTTTCTTT
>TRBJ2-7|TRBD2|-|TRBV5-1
CASSFLAGGRREQYF
TGCGCCAGCAGCTTCCTAGCGGGGGGGCGTAGGGAGCAGTACTTC
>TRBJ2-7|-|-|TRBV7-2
CASSQKQGSYEQYF
TGTGCCAGCAGTCAAAAACAGGGTTCCTACGAGCAGTACTTC
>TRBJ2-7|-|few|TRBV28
CASSSAGWEQYF
TGTGCCAGCAGTTCTGCAGGGTGGGAGCAGTACTTC
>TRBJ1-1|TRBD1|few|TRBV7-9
CASSMGQLNTEAFF
TGTGCCAGCAGCATGGGACAGTTGAACACTGAAGCTTTCTTT
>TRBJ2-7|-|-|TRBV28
CASSPPTQHPYEQYF
TGTGCCAGCAGTCCGCCCACGCAACACCCTTACGAGCAGTACTTC
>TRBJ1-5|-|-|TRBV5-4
CASSHGGSNQPQHF
TGTGCCAGCAGTCATGGCGGGAGCAATCAGCCCCAGCATTTT
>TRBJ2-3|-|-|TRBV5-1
CASSLASRGLSDTQYF
TGCGCCAGCAGCTTGGCCTCTAGGGGGTTGTCAGATACGCAGTATTTT
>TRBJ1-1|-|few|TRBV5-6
CASSLGLNTEAFF
TGTGCCAGCAGCTTGGGATTGAACACTGAAGCTTTCTTT
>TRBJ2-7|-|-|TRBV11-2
CASSLVGSGTVAREQYF
TGTGCCAGCAGCTTAGTAGGGTCAGGTACGGTGGCTAGGGAGCAGTACTTC
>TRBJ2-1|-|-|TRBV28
CASSLYLPRGNEQFF
TGTGCCAGCAGTTTATATCTTCCCAGGGGAAATGAGCAGTTCTTC
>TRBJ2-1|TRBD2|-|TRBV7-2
CASSSAGTSGRREQFF
TGTGCCAGCAGCTCAGCCGGGACTAGCGGGAGACGTGAGCAGTTCTTC
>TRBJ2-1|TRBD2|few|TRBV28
CASSLGTTNEQFF
TGTGCCAGCAGTTTAGGGACTACAAATGAGCAGTTCTTC
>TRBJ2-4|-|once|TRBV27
CASSLSWAPGENIQYF
TGTGCCAGCAGTTTATCGTGGGCCCCGGGGGAAAACATTCAGTACTTC
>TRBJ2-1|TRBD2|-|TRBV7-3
CASSLGTSGSEQFF
TGTGCCAGCAGCCTAGGGACTAGCGGGAGTGAGCAGTTCTTC
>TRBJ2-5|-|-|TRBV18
CASSPDTLGTQYF
TGTGCCAGCTCACCGGACACCCTGGGGACCCAGTACTTC
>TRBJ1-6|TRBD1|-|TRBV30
CAWSFGKTGAVPLHF
TGTGCCTGGAGTTTTGGGAAGACAGGGGCAGTACCCCTCCACTTT
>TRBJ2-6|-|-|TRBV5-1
CASSLKGGTGANVLTF
TGCGCCAGCAGCTTGAAAGGGGGGACTGGGGCCAACGTCCTGACTTTC
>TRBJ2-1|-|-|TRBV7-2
CASSPRPGMGTYNEQFF
TGTGCCAGCAGCCCCCGCCCCGGGATGGGCACCTACAATGAGCAGTTCTTC
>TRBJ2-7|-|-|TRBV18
CASSPLRDEQYF
TGTGCCAGCTCACCATTGAGGGACGAGCAGTACTTC
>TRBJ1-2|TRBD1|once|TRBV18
CASSPMTGTGGYGYTF
TGTGCCAGCTCACCGATGACCGGGACAGGGGGCTATGGCTACACCTTC
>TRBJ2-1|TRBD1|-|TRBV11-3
CASSLVGQGPNEQFF
TGTGCCAGCAGCTTAGTCGGACAGGGGCCTAATGAGCAGTTCTTC
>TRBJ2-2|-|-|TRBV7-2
CASSLASGELFF
TGTGCCAGCAGCTTAGCTTCCGGGGAGCTGTTTTTT
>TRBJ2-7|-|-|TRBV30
CAWSVRTEAYEQYF
TGTGCCTGGAGTGTAAGGACAGAGGCCTACGAGCAGTACTTC
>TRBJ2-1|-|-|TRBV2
CASTEVLKQFF
TGTGCCAGCACCGAGGTCCTCAAGCAGTTCTTC
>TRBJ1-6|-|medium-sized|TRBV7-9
CASSSEVLNSPLHF
TGTGCCAGCAGCTCGGAGGTCCTAAATTCACCCCTCCACTTT
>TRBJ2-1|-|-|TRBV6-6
CASSSPSKFNEQFF
TGTGCCAGCAGTTCCCCCAGTAAGTTCAATGAGCAGTTCTTC
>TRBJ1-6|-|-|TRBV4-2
CASSPRRGNYNSPLHF
TGTGCCAGCAGCCCCCGTCGGGGGAACTATAATTCACCCCTCCACTTT
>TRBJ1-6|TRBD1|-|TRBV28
CASRGQWNSPLHF
TGTGCCAGCAGGGGACAGTGGAATTCACCCCTCCACTTT
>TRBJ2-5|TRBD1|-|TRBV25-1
CASSLTGVETQYF
TGTGCCAGCAGTTTGACAGGGGTGGAGACCCAGTACTTC
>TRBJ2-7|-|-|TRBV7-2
CASSPSQRETYEQYF
TGTGCCAGCAGCCCTAGCCAACGGGAGACCTACGAGCAGTACTTC
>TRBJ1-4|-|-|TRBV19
CASSIGQTTNEKLFF
TGTGCCAGTAGTATTGGACAGACTACTAATGAAAAACTGTTTTTT
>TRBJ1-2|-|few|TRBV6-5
CASSYSMEGNYGYTF
TGTGCCAGCAGTTACTCGATGGAGGGAAACTATGGCTACACCTTC
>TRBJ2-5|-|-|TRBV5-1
CASSLALAGRETQYF
TGCGCCAGCAGCTTGGCACTAGCAGGGAGAGAGACCCAGTACTTC
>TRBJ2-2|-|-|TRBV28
CASRMDGSGELFF
TGTGCCAGCAGGATGGACGGGTCCGGGGAGCTGTTTTTT
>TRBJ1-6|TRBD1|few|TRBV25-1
CASSAYDRVNSPLHF
TGTGCCAGCAGTGCTTACGACAGGGTTAATTCACCCCTCCACTTT
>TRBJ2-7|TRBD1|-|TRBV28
CASSSGQARIDEQYF
TGTGCCAGCAGTTCGGGACAGGCGCGCATCGACGAGCAGTACTTC
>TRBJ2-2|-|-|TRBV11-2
CASSGRGNTGELFF
TGTGCCAGCAGCGGCAGGGGAAACACCGGGGAGCTGTTTTTT
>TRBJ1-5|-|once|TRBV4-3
CASSQDYSNQPQHF
TGCGCCAGCAGCCAAGATTATAGCAATCAGCCCCAGCATTTT
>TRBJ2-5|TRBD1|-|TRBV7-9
CASSLGDRKQETQYF
TGTGCCAGCAGCTTAGGGGACAGGAAACAAGAGACCCAGTACTTC
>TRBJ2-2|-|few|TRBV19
CASSMAGGNTGELFF
TGTGCCAGTAGTATGGCTGGAGGGAATACCGGGGAGCTGTTTTTT
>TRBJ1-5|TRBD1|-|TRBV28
CASRTPGGGRQPQHF
TGTGCCAGCCGAACCCCAGGGGGCGGGAGGCAGCCCCAGCATTTT
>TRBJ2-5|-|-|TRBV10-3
CAISEKGFQETQYF
TGTGCCATCAGTGAGAAGGGGTTCCAAGAGACCCAGTACTTC
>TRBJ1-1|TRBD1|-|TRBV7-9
CASSLEGAGHTEAFF
TGTGCCAGCAGCTTAGAGGGGGCAGGTCACACTGAAGCTTTCTTT
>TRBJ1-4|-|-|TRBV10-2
CASSEWEEKLFF
TGCGCCAGCAGTGAGTGGGAGGAAAAACTGTTTTTT
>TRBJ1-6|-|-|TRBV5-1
CASSLGRSSSYNSPLHF
TGCGCCAGCAGCTTGGGGCGGAGCAGCTCCTATAATTCACCCCTCCACTTT
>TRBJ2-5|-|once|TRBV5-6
CASSLGGSSPRQYF
TGTGCCAGCAGCTTGGGCGGCAGCTCCCCCCGGCAGTACTTC
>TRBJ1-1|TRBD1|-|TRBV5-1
CASSLASGQGLTEAFF
TGCGCCAGCAGCTTGGCCTCCGGACAGGGGTTAACTGAAGCTTTCTTT
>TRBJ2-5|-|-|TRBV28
CASSLSGQETQYF
TGTGCCAGCAGTTTATCAGGGCAAGAGACCCAGTACTTC